The sequence of this TCR beta chain was determined in a study of blood T cell repertoires in COVID-19. Across the study: Samples came from the United States, Italy and Spain, spanning acute and convalescent COVID-19.

Here immunoSEQ multiplex PCR was the method, and the copy in TCRdb shows in-frame clones only, minus some. The data contain 300,000 or so clones, about 88% of them seen just once; the ten biggest clones take up 2% to 3%. The CDR3 length is 13 residues. Germline CDR1 and CDR2: SGHVS and FQNEAQ. Trimming removed 10 bases from V and 5 bases from J, with 18 bases in between. This clone was detected a few times. This TCR derives from a man in his fifties or sixties who had recovered from COVID-19. This chain uses TRBV7-8 with TRBJ2-7, with a possible D match to TRBD1 (5 bases). Sequencing used PBMCs or T cells enriched from blood (not recorded which). The CDR3 protein is CATSEWAGNEQYF. CDR3 DNA: TGTGCCACCTCAGAGTGGGCAGGGAACGAGCAGTACTTC.